The present entry profiles one TCR beta chain with its context. The germline gives CDR1 MDHEN, CDR2 SYDVKM. The ends were cut back, 5 bases at V and 1 base at J, with 20 bases in the middle. The CDR3 runs 17 residues. Authors' processing steps: Estimated nucleated cell counts came from reference gene primer amplification. Clones were sequenced by immunoSEQ multiplex PCR, and TCRdb holds only the in-frame ones, with some missing. V, J and clone size reflect that table, while D and trimming were determined from the DNA. The sample holds over 200,000 clones, around 83% seen once. Adults between about 18 and 89 years of age took part from about two dozen US areas. These data are taken from a study of blood T cell repertoires in COVID-19. Overall study context: Collection of acute and convalescent COVID-19 samples took place in the United States, Italy and Spain.

Sequences were obtained from PBMCs or T cells enriched from blood (not recorded which). The source is a woman aged 40 to 50 who had recovered from COVID-19. The chain couples TRBV28 to TRBJ1-2; D is possibly TRBD1 (6 bases). The CDR3 spells CASSTPPGQSYNYGYTF. As DNA, the CDR3 is TGTGCCAGCAGTACGCCCCCGGGACAATCTTATAACTATGGCTACACCTTC.